The 3 T cell receptor beta chains below come from one sample, sequenced in a study of graft-versus-host responses after intestinal transplantation. Assay: immunoSEQ multiplex PCR; the TCRdb copy retains only in-frame clones and omits some. Here the sample spans about 6,800 clones, roughly a quarter being singletons. The sample was alloreactive CD4+ T cells from a mixed lymphocyte reaction culture, taken before intestinal transplant. The subset is: CFSE-low proliferating T cells sorted from roughly six-day pre-transplant mixed lymphocyte reaction (GvH or HvG direction). These receptors came from a human patient who received an intestinal transplant.

V and J are TRBV9 and TRBJ1-3, with a weak D call TRBD1 (5 bases). Germline lookup yields CDR1 SGDLS and CDR2 YYNGEE. This CDR3 region has 14 residues. V was trimmed by 3 bases and J by 4 bases, leaving 11 bases between them. The DNA of the CDR3 is TGTGCCAGCAGCGGGACAAGTTTAGGAAACACCATATATTTT. Translating it yields CASSGTSLGNTIYF.

This chain connects TRBV28 to TRBJ2-5; D is unclear. Trimming took 6 bases from V and 11 from J, leaving 28 bases between them. Germline-derived CDR1 and CDR2 are MDHEN and SYDVKM. This CDR3 has 16 amino acids. The chain's CDR3 is CASRPYVFGPAKEQYF. The CDR3 DNA reads as TGTGCCAGCAGGCCTTACGTTTTTGGGCCGGCGAAGGAGCAGTACTTC.

The chain employs TRBV6-6 and TRBJ1-1, with D unresolved. The CDR3 sequence is 13 residues long. The germline gives CDR1 MNHNY, CDR2 SVGAGI (reference sequence). Trimming shortened V by 6 bases and J by 5 bases, and 13 bases separated the two germline ends. CDR3 sequence reads: CASSRLGGTEAFF. CDR3 coding DNA: TGTGCCAGCAGCCGTCTTGGAGGGACTGAAGCTTTCTTT.